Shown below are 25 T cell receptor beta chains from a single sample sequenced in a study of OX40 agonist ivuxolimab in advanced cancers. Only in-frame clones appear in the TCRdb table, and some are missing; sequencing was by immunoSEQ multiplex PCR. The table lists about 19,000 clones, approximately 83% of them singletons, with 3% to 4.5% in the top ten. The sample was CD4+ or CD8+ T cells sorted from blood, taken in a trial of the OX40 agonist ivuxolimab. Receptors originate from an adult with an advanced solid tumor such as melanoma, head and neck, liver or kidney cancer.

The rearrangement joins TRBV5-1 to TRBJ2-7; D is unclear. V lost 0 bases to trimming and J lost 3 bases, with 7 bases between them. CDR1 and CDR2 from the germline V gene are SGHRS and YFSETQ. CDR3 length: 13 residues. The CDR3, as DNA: TGCGCCAGCAGCTTGGACTCTGGCTACGAGCAGTACTTC. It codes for CASSLDSGYEQYF. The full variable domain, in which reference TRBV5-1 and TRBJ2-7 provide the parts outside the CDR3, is KAGVTQTPRYLIKTRGQQVTLSCSPISGHRSVSWYQQTPGQGLQFLFEYFSETQRNKGNFPGRFSGRQFSNSRSEMNVSTLELGDSALYLCASSLDSGYEQYFGPGTRLTVT.

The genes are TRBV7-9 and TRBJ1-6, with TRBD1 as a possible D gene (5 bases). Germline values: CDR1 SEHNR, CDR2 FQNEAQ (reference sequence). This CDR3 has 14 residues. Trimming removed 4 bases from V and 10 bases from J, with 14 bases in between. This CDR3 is CASSSSGDLSPLHF. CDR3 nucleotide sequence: TGTGCCAGCAGCTCCTCGGGGGACCTCTCACCCCTCCACTTT.

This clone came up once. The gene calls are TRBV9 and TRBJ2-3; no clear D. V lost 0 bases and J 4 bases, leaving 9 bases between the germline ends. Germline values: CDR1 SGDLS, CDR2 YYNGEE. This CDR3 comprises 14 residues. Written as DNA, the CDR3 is TGTGCCAGCAGCGTAGTCTACGGGCCAGATACGCAGTATTTT. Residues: CASSVVYGPDTQYF. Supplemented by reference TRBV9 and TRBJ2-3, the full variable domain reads DSGVTQTPKHLITATGQRVTLRCSPRSGDLSVYWYQQSLDQGLQFLIQYYNGEERAKGNILERFSAQQFPDLHSELNLSSLELGDSALYFCASSVVYGPDTQYFGPGTRLTVL.

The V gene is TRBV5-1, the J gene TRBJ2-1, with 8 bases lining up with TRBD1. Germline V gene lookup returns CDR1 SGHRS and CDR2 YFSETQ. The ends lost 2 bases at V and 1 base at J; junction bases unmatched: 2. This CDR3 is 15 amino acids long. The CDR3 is CASSLQGGSYNEQFF. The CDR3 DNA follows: TGCGCCAGCAGCTTACAGGGGGGTTCCTACAATGAGCAGTTCTTC.

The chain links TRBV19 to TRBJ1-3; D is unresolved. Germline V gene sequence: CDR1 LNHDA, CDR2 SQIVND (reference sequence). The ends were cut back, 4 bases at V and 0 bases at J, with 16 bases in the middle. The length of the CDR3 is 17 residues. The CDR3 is CASSTPAKIGSGNTIYF. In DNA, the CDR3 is TGTGCCAGTAGTACCCCAGCTAAGATTGGCTCTGGAAACACCATATATTTT.

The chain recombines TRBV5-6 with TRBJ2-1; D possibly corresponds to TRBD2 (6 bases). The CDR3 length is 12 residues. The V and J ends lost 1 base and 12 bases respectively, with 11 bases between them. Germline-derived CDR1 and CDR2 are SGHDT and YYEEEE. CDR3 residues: CASSLTAGGQFF. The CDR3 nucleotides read TGTGCCAGCAGCTTGACAGCCGGGGGGCAGTTCTTC.

The CDR3 region has the DNA TGTGCCAGCTCACCAAGGCCGCCTAATGAAAAACTGTTTTTT. It codes for CASSPRPPNEKLFF. The genes are TRBV18 and TRBJ1-4; D is unclear. Germline lookup yields CDR1 KGHSH and CDR2 LQKENI. V lost 2 bases to trimming and J lost 3 bases, with 7 bases between them. This CDR3 spans 14 amino acids. Drawing the rest from reference TRBV18 and TRBJ1-4, the complete variable domain is NAGVMQNPRHLVRRRGQEARLRCSPMKGHSHVYWYRQLPEEGLKFMVYLQKENIIDESGMPKERFSAEFPKEGPSILRIQQVVRGDSAAYFCASSPRPPNEKLFFGSGTQLSVL.

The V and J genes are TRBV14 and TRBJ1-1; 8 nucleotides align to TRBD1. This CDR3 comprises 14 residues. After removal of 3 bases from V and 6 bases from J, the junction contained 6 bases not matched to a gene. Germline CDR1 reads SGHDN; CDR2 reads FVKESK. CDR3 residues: CASSHRQGRAEAFF. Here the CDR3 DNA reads TGTGCCAGCAGCCACCGACAGGGGCGGGCTGAAGCTTTCTTT.

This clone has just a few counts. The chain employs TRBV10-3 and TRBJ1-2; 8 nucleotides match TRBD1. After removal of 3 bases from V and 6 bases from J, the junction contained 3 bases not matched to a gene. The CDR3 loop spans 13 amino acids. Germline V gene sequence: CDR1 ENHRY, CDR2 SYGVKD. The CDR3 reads CAISDRTGNGYTF. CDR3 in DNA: TGTGCCATCAGTGATCGGACAGGGAATGGCTACACCTTC.

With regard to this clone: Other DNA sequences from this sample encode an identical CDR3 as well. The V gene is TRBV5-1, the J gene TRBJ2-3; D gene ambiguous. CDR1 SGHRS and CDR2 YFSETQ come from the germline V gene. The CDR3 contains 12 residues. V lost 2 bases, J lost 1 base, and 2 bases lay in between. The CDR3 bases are TGCGCCAGCAGCTTTGGCACAGATACGCAGTATTTT. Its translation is CASSFGTDTQYF.

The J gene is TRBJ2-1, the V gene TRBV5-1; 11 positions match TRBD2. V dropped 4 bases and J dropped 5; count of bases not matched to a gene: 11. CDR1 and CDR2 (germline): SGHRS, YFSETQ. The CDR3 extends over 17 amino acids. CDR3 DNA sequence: TGCGCCAGCAGCGAGAGGGGGGGACTAGCGGAGCACAATGAGCAGTTCTTC. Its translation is CASSERGGLAEHNEQFF.

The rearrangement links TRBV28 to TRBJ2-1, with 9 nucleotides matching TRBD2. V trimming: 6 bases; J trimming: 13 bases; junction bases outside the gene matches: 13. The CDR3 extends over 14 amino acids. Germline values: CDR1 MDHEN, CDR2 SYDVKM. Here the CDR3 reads CASSLLAGQVEQFF. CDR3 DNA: TGTGCCAGCAGCCTACTAGCGGGCCAAGTCGAACAGTTCTTC.

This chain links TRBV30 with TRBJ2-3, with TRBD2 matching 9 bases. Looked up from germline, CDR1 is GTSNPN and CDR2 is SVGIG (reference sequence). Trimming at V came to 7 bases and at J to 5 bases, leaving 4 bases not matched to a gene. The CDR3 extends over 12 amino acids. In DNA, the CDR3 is TGTGCCTATAGCGGGAGCGGAGATACGCAGTATTTT. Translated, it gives CAYSGSGDTQYF.

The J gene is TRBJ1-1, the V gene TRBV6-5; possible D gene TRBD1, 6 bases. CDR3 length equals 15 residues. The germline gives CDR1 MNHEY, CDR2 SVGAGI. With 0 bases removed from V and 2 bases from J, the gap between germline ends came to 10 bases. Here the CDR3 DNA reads TGTGCCAGCAGTTACTCCGGACAGAGAAACACTGAAGCTTTCTTT. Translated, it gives CASSYSGQRNTEAFF.

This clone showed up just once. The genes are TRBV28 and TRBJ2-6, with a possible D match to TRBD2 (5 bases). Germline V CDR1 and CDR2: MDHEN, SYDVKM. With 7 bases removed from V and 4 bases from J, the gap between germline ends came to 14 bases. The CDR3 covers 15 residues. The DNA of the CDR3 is TGTGCCAGCAAGAGGTCGGGATCAGGGGCCAACGTCCTGACTTTC. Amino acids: CASKRSGSGANVLTF.

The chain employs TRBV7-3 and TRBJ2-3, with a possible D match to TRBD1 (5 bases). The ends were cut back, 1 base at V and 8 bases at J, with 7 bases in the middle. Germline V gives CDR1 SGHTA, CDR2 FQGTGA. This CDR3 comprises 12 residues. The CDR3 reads CASSLNRGTQYF. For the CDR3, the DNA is TGTGCCAGCAGCTTAAATAGGGGTACGCAGTATTTT.

DNA of the CDR3: TGTGCCAGCACCCCTTGGGGGGGGTCCTACGAGCAGTACTTC. Its protein is CASTPWGGSYEQYF. The chain carries TRBV28 and TRBJ2-7; 7 bases are shared with TRBD2. The V and J ends lost 7 bases and 1 base, in that order; junction bases with no gene match: 7. The CDR3 sequence is 14 residues long. Germline CDR1 is MDHEN and CDR2 is SYDVKM.

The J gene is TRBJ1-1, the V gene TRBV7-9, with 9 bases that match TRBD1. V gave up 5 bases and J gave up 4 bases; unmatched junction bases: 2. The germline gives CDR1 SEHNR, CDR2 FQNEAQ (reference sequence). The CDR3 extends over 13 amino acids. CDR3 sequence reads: CASSPTGGTEAFF. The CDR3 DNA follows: TGTGCCAGCAGCCCGACAGGGGGCACTGAAGCTTTCTTT.

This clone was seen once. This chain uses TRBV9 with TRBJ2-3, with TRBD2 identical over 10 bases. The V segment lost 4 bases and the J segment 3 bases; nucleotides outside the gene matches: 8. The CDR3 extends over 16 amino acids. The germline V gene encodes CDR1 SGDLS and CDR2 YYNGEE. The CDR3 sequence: CASSPRAGGPTDTQYF. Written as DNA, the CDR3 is TGTGCCAGCAGCCCGAGAGCGGGAGGGCCAACAGATACGCAGTATTTT.

CDR3 region: CASSLDNSHNEQFF. The DNA of the CDR3 is TGTGCCAGCAGCTTAGATAACAGTCACAATGAGCAGTTCTTC. The chain links TRBV7-9 to TRBJ2-1; no firm D call. CDR3 size: 14 residues. Germline CDR1 and CDR2: SEHNR and FQNEAQ (reference sequence). The V end lost 1 base, the J end lost 5 bases, and 9 bases lay between the germline ends.

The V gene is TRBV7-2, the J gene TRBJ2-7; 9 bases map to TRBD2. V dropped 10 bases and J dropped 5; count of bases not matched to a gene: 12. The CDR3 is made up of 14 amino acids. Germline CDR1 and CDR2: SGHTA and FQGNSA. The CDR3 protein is CATTSAGGVHEQYF. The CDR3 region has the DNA TGTGCCACCACTAGCGCGGGAGGGGTCCACGAGCAGTACTTC.

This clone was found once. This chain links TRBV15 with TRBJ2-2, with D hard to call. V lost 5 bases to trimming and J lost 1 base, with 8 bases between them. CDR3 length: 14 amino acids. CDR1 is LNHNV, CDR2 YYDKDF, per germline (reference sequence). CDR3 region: CATSSKGNTGELFF. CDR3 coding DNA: TGTGCCACCAGCTCGAAGGGGAACACCGGGGAGCTGTTTTTT.

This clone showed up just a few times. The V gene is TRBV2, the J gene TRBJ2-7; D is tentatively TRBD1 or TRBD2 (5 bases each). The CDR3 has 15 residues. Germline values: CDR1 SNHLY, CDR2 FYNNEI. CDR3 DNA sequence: TGTGCGAGTCGGCCACTAGGGGCGCCCTCTCCCGAGCAGTACTTC. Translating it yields CASRPLGAPSPEQYF. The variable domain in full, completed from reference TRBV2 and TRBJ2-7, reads EPEVTQTPSHQVTQMGQEVILRCVPISNHLYFYWYRQILGQKVEFLVSFYNNEISEKSEIFDDQFSVERPDGSNFTLKIRSTKLEDSAMYFCASRPLGAPSPEQYFGPGTRLTVT.

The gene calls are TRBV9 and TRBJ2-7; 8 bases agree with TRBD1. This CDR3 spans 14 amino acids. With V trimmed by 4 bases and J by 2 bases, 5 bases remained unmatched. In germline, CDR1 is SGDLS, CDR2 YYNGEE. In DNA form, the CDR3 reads TGTGCCAGCAGCACCGGGACAGGAGCCTACGAGCAGTACTTC. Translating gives CASSTGTGAYEQYF.

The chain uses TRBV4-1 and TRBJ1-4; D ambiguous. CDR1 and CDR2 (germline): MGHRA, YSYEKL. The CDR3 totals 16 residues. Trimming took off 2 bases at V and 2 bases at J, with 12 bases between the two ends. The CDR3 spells CASSQTRLRTNEKLFF. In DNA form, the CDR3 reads TGCGCCAGCAGCCAAACTAGGTTGAGGACTAATGAAAAACTGTTTTTT.